This T cell receptor (beta chain) comes out of a study of regulatory T cells in long-lasting Graves disease. Points from the study as a whole: When disease was persistent, TRBV28, TRBJ1-2 and TRBJ2-5 were the favored segments. Sample size, which was small, may have reduced accuracy.

The CDR3 runs to 15 residues. CDR1 is MNHNS and CDR2 is SASEGT in the germline V gene. The ends lost 7 bases at V and 10 bases at J; junction bases unmatched: 12. Time point of the sample: persistent/refractory GD, antithyroid drugs over 5 years with positive TRAb. Scientists built the TCR library using RNA that was extracted from PBMCs. It was an endocrinology department in Xi'an, China, that provided the patients. For TCR beta, libraries came from iRepertoire HTBI primers and Arm-PCR of CDR3 regions. TCRdb independently ran MiXCR on the multiplex PCR reads; one entry per CDR3 protein. The data hold fewer than 450,000 distinct CDR3 sequences, with roughly a quarter observed a single time. With respect to this clonotype: As yet, its antigen is unknown.

This chain joins TRBV6-1 and TRBJ1-6; TRBD1 matches 8 bases. Here the sequenced sample was peripheral blood mononuclear cells (PBMCs), taken when the disease was refractory, from a patient treated with antithyroid drugs. This clonotype was obtained from a female donor with Graves disease. The CDR3 here is CASTLDPGQVSPLHF. CDR3 nucleotides: TGTGCCAGCACTCTGGATCCGGGACAGGTCTCACCCCTCCACTTT.